A single sample gave rise to the 7 T cell receptor beta chains below, sequenced in a study of shared clonotypes between healthy human individuals. Sequencing used immunoSEQ multiplex PCR; TCRdb keeps in-frame clones, though not all of them. This sample has some 680,000 clones, with roughly 72% found just once. Sequencing was done on a sample of memory CD4+ T cells sorted from blood. Subset defined: CD45RA-negative fraction. The receptors shown here come from a woman aged 25 to 39 in good health.

The chain employs TRBV7-9 and TRBJ1-4; D unresolved. The CDR3 covers 15 residues. Germline assignment: CDR1 SEHNR and CDR2 FQNEAQ (reference sequence). V was cut by 5 bases and J by 8 bases, with 18 bases left in between. The DNA for the CDR3 is TGTGCCAGCAGCCGCCGGACTGGCATCCCCGAAAAACTGTTTTTT. Its translation is CASSRRTGIPEKLFF.

The chain carries TRBV6-5 and TRBJ2-7, with TRBD2 matching over 11 bases. V shed 6 bases and J 5 bases; nucleotides not matched to a gene: 9. Germline CDR1 reads MNHEY; CDR2 reads SVGAGI. The length of the CDR3 is 15 residues. The CDR3 region is CASRGSGRADHEQYF. CDR3 DNA: TGTGCCAGCAGGGGTAGCGGGAGGGCCGACCACGAGCAGTACTTC.

Remarks on this clone: Other DNA sequences in the sample encode the same CDR3. DNA of the CDR3: TGCGCCAGCAGCTTGGGACAGGGGCTAGATACGCAGTATTTT. It translates to CASSLGQGLDTQYF. This rearrangement joins TRBV5-1 to TRBJ2-3; 8 nucleotides align to TRBD1. Germline CDR1 and CDR2: SGHRS and YFSETQ. The CDR3 runs to 14 residues. V shed 0 bases, J shed 5 bases, and the junction held 2 bases outside the gene matches.

This clone was recorded once. The V call is TRBV27, the J call TRBJ2-2; D possibly uses TRBD1 or TRBD2 (5 bases each). Germline lookup yields CDR1 MNHEY and CDR2 SMNVEV (reference sequence). The CDR3 is 15 amino acids. V was cut by 6 bases and J by 4 bases, with 15 bases left in between. CDR3 DNA: TGTGCCAGCAGGTCCGCAGGGACGGGCACCGGGGAGCTGTTTTTT. Amino acids: CASRSAGTGTGELFF.

J is TRBJ2-3 and V is TRBV6-5; D might be TRBD2 (5 bases). V lost 6 bases to trimming and J lost 2 bases, with 12 bases between them. Per the germline V gene, CDR1 is MNHEY and CDR2 is SVGAGI. This CDR3 region has 14 residues. In DNA, the CDR3 is TGTGCCAGCAGCCCCCCGGGGTACACAGATACGCAGTATTTT. It yields the protein CASSPPGYTDTQYF.

The rearrangement links TRBV27 to TRBJ2-5; TRBD2 matches at 9 bases. J was trimmed by 4 bases and V by 10 bases; bases with no gene match: 13. CDR1 MNHEY and CDR2 SMNVEV come from the germline V gene (reference sequence). The CDR3 has 15 amino acids. The CDR3 nucleotides are TGTGCCACCCGTGCGATAGCGGGAGTCGGAGAGACCCAGTACTTC. Its protein product is CATRAIAGVGETQYF.

This clone was picked up many times. Other DNA sequences within the sample encode an identical CDR3. The CDR3 here is CASSLGQGASTDTQYF. CDR3 nucleotide sequence: TGCGCCAGCAGCTTGGGACAGGGGGCGAGCACAGATACGCAGTATTTT. The J gene is TRBJ2-3, the V gene TRBV5-1; 10 positions agree with TRBD1. The CDR3 consists of 16 residues. The junction had 1 base not matched to a gene; V was cut back by 0 bases and J by 0 bases. Germline V gene lookup returns CDR1 SGHRS and CDR2 YFSETQ.